These 19 T cell receptor beta chains were sequenced from one sample in a study of T-cell reconstitution after alpha-beta-depleted transplantation in children. The TCRbeta library incorporated unique molecular identifiers. TCRdb redid the calling of the PCR reads with MiXCR, one entry per CDR3 protein. The sample yields roughly 70,000 distinct CDR3 sequences, roughly 4.4% seen once. Specimen: PBMCs, mostly from graft donor cells, collected 180 days after TCRalphabeta/CD19-depleted stem cell transplant. The receptors stem from a boy in the first two years of life who had a stem cell transplant for acute myeloid leukemia, so the T cells may come from the graft donor.

This clonotype appeared a few times. The chain is built from TRBV3-1 and TRBJ2-2; 8 bases agree with TRBD2. Germline CDR1 is LGHDT and CDR2 is YNNKEL (reference sequence). Germline trimming cut 5 bases from V and 7 bases from J; bases unmatched to any gene: 9. CDR3 length equals 15 residues. CDR3 protein: CASSLTSVALGELFF. DNA of the CDR3: TGTGCCAGCAGCTTGACTAGCGTTGCGCTCGGGGAGCTGTTTTTT.

This clonotype was detected many times. This sequence joins TRBV20-1 and TRBJ1-1; maybe TRBD1 (5 bases). The CDR3 is 15 amino acids. The V end was cut by 6 bases, the J end by 0 bases, with 17 bases between. Germline values: CDR1 DFQATT, CDR2 SNEGSKA (reference sequence). CDR3 loop: CSALLNGAMNTEAFF. CDR3 coding DNA: TGCAGTGCCCTCTTGAACGGGGCCATGAACACTGAAGCTTTCTTT.

This clonotype was seen ten or more times. The chain combines TRBV20-1 with TRBJ1-1; D is possibly TRBD1 (5 bases). Germline CDR1 and CDR2: DFQATT and SNEGSKA (reference sequence). There are 11 residues in the CDR3. V was trimmed by 8 bases and J by 4 bases, leaving 11 bases between them. CDR3 nucleotide sequence: TGCAGTCCGAGGGGTGGCACTGAAGCTTTCTTT. Encoded protein: CSPRGGTEAFF.

This clonotype was seen at least ten times. The CDR3 loop reads CASSLDTPSYEQYV. The DNA for the CDR3 is TGTGCCAGCAGCTTAGATACGCCCTCCTACGAGCAGTACGTC. V is TRBV5-5 and J is TRBJ2-7; unclear D gene. V was pared by 2 bases and J by 0 bases, with 9 bases between. The germline gives CDR1 SGHKS, CDR2 YYEKEE (reference sequence). The CDR3 extends over 14 amino acids.

In this sample, this clonotype turned up many times. The gene calls are TRBV20-1 and TRBJ2-2; tentatively, D is TRBD2 (6 bases). Trimming removed 6 bases from V and 5 bases from J, with 10 bases in between. CDR3 length equals 12 residues. Germline V gene sequence: CDR1 DFQATT, CDR2 SNEGSKA (reference sequence). The DNA for the CDR3 is TGCAGTGCGTGGAGGGGAACCGGGGAGCTGTTTTTT. It yields the protein CSAWRGTGELFF.

This clonotype has a count of ten or more. The chain uses TRBV6-5 and TRBJ1-1; D is ambiguous. Germline values: CDR1 MNHEY, CDR2 SVGAGI. V lost 4 bases, J lost 1 base, and 10 bases lay in between. The CDR3 length is 14 residues. The CDR3 loop is CASSSILQNTEAFF. CDR3 nucleotide sequence: TGTGCCAGCAGTTCCATCCTACAGAACACTGAAGCTTTCTTT.

In this sample, this clonotype turned up many times. This chain joins TRBV12-3 or TRBV12-4 and TRBJ1-5; maybe TRBD1 (6 bases). Trimming cost V 1 base and J 1 base, with 20 bases left between them. The CDR3 contains 19 residues. CDR3 region: CASSLGGTGNLRSNQPQHF. The CDR3 DNA sequence: TGTGCCAGCAGTTTAGGAGGAACAGGGAATTTAAGGAGCAATCAGCCCCAGCATTTT.

This clonotype has at least ten counts. The J gene is TRBJ2-3, the V gene TRBV20-1; 7 bases map to TRBD2. The CDR3 consists of 11 residues. With 5 bases clipped from V and 6 bases from J, the junction kept 2 bases outside the gene matches. Germline CDR1 DFQATT, CDR2 SNEGSKA (reference sequence). The CDR3, as DNA: TGCAGTGCTCGACTAGCTGATACGCAGTATTTT. It translates to CSARLADTQYF.

For the CDR3, the DNA is TGCAGTGCTAGAGAGGAGGGGTACACTGAAGCTTTCTTT. Translated, it gives CSAREEGYTEAFF. The rearrangement uses TRBV20-1 and TRBJ1-1; the D gene is possibly TRBD1 (5 bases). In germline, CDR1 is DFQATT, CDR2 SNEGSKA (reference sequence). The CDR3 is 13 residues long. Deletions cut 0 bases from V and 3 bases from J, with 8 bases between.

This clonotype was seen many times. The V and J genes are TRBV6-5 and TRBJ1-4; D remains ambiguous. Trimming took off 0 bases at V and 2 bases at J, with 7 bases between the two ends. Germline CDR1 is MNHEY and CDR2 is SVGAGI. The CDR3 consists of 15 residues. The CDR3 coding sequence is TGTGCCAGCAGTTACTCGGGTAGCACTAATGAAAAACTGTTTTTT. Translating it yields CASSYSGSTNEKLFF.

This clonotype was counted ten times or more. The chain links TRBV24-1 to TRBJ2-5, with 7 positions matching TRBD1. The CDR3 has 17 amino acids. Germline-derived CDR1 and CDR2 are KGHDR and SFDVKD. Trimming removed 3 bases from V and 0 bases from J; junction bases left unmatched: 9. The CDR3 DNA is TGTGCCACCAGTGATATCCCGAGAGGGGGCAACCAAGAGACCCAGTACTTC. This translates into CATSDIPRGGNQETQYF.

This clonotype was detected many times. The chain uses TRBV5-6 and TRBJ2-7; D ambiguous. Per germline, CDR1 SGHDT and CDR2 YYEEEE. This CDR3 has 12 amino acids. V lost 3 bases and J lost 3, with 7 bases in between. The CDR3 reads CASSWNNYEQYV. The CDR3 bases are TGTGCCAGCAGCTGGAACAACTACGAGCAGTACGTC.

Ten or more counts support this clonotype. The V gene is TRBV7-9, the J gene TRBJ2-7; 8 nucleotides match TRBD1. This CDR3 comprises 15 residues. CDR1 SEHNR and CDR2 FQNEAQ come from the germline V gene (reference sequence). Trimming cost V 5 bases and J 3 bases; bases outside gene matches: 9. The CDR3 spells CASSPGQGRGYEQYV. In DNA form, the CDR3 reads TGTGCCAGCAGCCCCGGACAGGGCAGGGGCTACGAGCAGTACGTC.

This clonotype was recorded at least ten times. The chain recombines TRBV12-3 or TRBV12-4 with TRBJ2-7; perhaps TRBD1 as D (6 bases). V gave up 8 bases and J gave up 6 bases, with 17 bases separating them. The length of the CDR3 is 13 residues. CDR3 residues: CASAIPRGGEQYF. The CDR3 DNA follows: TGTGCCAGCGCAATCCCCAGGGGCGGCGAGCAGTACTTC.

This clonotype was seen many times. The chain has TRBV6-5 and TRBJ2-2; TRBD1 might be the D (7 bases). The CDR3 is 17 amino acids. The germline V gene has CDR1 MNHEY and CDR2 SVGAGI. The ends were cut back, 2 bases at V and 7 bases at J, with 20 bases in the middle. CDR3 bases: TGTGCCAGCAGTTACGGGGACTCCCGCAGGGGGGACGGGGAGCTGTTTTTT. Translated, it gives CASSYGDSRRGDGELFF.

There are many counts of this clonotype. The gene calls are TRBV19 and TRBJ1-5; no definite D call. The V gene's germline CDR1 is LNHDA and CDR2 SQIVND (reference sequence). V was trimmed by 6 bases and J by 0 bases, leaving 9 bases between them. The CDR3 covers 14 residues. CDR3 region: CASRKGGSNQPQHF. The DNA for the CDR3 is TGTGCCAGTAGGAAAGGCGGTAGCAATCAGCCCCAGCATTTT.

This clonotype came up many times. The gene calls are TRBV27 and TRBJ2-1; 7 bases are a match to TRBD1. This CDR3 has 14 residues. V gave up 6 bases and J gave up 4 bases; unmatched junction bases: 6. Per germline, CDR1 MNHEY and CDR2 SMNVEV (reference sequence). CDR3 in DNA: TGTGCCAGCAGGCCCGGGACAGTATACAATGAGCAGTTCTTC. Translating it yields CASRPGTVYNEQFF.

At least ten counts were recorded for this clonotype. The chain couples TRBV20-1 to TRBJ2-1, with D perhaps being TRBD1 or TRBD2 (6 bases each). The CDR3 is 11 amino acids. Germline lookup yields CDR1 DFQATT and CDR2 SNEGSKA (reference sequence). V lost 1 base and J 10 bases, leaving 8 bases between the germline ends. The DNA of the CDR3 is TGCAGTGCTAGAGCGGGGGCCGAGCAGTTCTTC. This gives the protein CSARAGAEQFF.

The table lists this clonotype with many counts. The V gene is TRBV10-3, the J gene TRBJ2-3, with 9 positions matching TRBD1. The CDR3 contains 20 residues. Germline CDR1 reads ENHRY; CDR2 reads SYGVKD. With 3 bases clipped from V and 2 bases from J, the junction kept 18 bases outside the gene matches. The CDR3 spells CAISDLGGLVGTGNTDTQYF. CDR3 DNA sequence: TGTGCCATCAGTGACCTCGGAGGATTGGTGGGGACAGGGAACACAGATACGCAGTATTTT.